A selection of T cell receptor beta chains follows, all from one sample in a study of OX40 agonist ivuxolimab in advanced cancers. The assay was immunoSEQ multiplex PCR, and TCRdb's table has in-frame clones only and misses some. The profile shows 85,000 to 90,000 clones, about 90% of them singletons. The material sequenced was CD4+ or CD8+ T cells sorted from blood, taken in a trial of the OX40 agonist ivuxolimab. These receptors came from an adult with an advanced solid tumor such as melanoma, head and neck, liver or kidney cancer. Each CDR3 is given with its conserved first and last residue. Each record gives: J gene, D gene, clone size, V gene, CDR3 protein, CDR3 DNA. The D gene is left open where the match is weak. Clone size is shown for a subset of rows, as once, few, many or a class of expanded clone.

TRBJ2-1	TRBD2	NA	TRBV4-1	CASSQGLAGGSGEQFF	TGCGCCAGCAGCCAAGGACTAGCGGGAGGGAGCGGTGAGCAGTTCTTC
TRBJ1-1	NA	NA	TRBV11-2	CASSLFGTTEAFF	TGTGCCAGCAGCTTATTCGGGACCACTGAAGCTTTCTTT
TRBJ2-3	NA	NA	TRBV5-1	CASSPLAGPSLRNTQYF	TGCGCCAGCAGCCCCCTCGCGGGACCTTCCCTACGAAATACGCAGTATTTT
TRBJ2-4	NA	NA	TRBV19	CASSSIQGRGNIQYF	TGTGCCAGTAGTTCTATTCAGGGACGAGGAAACATTCAGTACTTC
TRBJ2-7	NA	NA	TRBV7-2	CASSLNLGVGEQYF	TGTGCCAGCAGCTTAAACCTGGGGGTAGGCGAGCAGTACTTC
TRBJ2-2	NA	NA	TRBV2	CASSLILVGGELFF	TGTGCCAGCAGTTTAATTTTAGTTGGCGGGGAGCTGTTTTTT
TRBJ2-7	NA	NA	TRBV11-3	CASSNRDSGAYEQYF	TGTGCCAGCAGCAACCGGGACTCAGGAGCCTACGAGCAGTACTTC
TRBJ2-3	TRBD1	NA	TRBV18	CASSLTGAFTDTQYF	TGTGCCAGCTCACTGACAGGGGCTTTCACAGATACGCAGTATTTT
TRBJ1-3	NA	NA	TRBV18	CASSPMTARISGNTIYF	TGTGCCAGCTCACCTATGACAGCTCGTATCTCTGGAAACACCATATATTTT
TRBJ2-3	NA	NA	TRBV5-1	CASSFEARGLQDTQYF	TGCGCCAGCAGCTTTGAGGCTAGAGGGCTGCAAGATACGCAGTATTTT
TRBJ2-5	TRBD1	once	TRBV2	CASGGQGEGELETQYF	TGTGCCAGCGGGGGACAGGGCGAGGGTGAATTGGAGACCCAGTACTTC
TRBJ1-4	NA	NA	TRBV25-1	CATPDEKLFF	TGTGCCACCCCGGATGAAAAACTGTTTTTT
TRBJ1-5	NA	NA	TRBV28	CASSRYGSNQPQHF	TGTGCCAGCAGTAGGTATGGGAGCAATCAGCCCCAGCATTTT
TRBJ2-5	NA	NA	TRBV4-1	CASSQGALETQYF	TGCGCCAGCAGCCAAGGGGCATTGGAGACCCAGTACTTC
TRBJ2-2	TRBD1	NA	TRBV4-1	CASSPGTVNTGELFF	TGCGCCAGCAGCCCGGGGACAGTAAACACCGGGGAGCTGTTTTTT
TRBJ2-7	NA	NA	TRBV6-6	CASSPQGYEQYF	TGTGCCAGCAGTCCACAGGGATACGAGCAGTACTTC
TRBJ2-7	TRBD2	NA	TRBV5-1	CASSLSTLARDEQYF	TGCGCCAGCAGCTTGAGTACACTAGCGCGCGACGAGCAGTACTTC
TRBJ1-3	TRBD1	few	TRBV28	CASSSPRTGAGNTIYF	TGTGCCAGCAGTTCCCCCCGGACAGGGGCTGGAAACACCATATATTTT
TRBJ2-7	TRBD2	NA	TRBV11-2	CASSSRAGGAGEQYF	TGTGCCAGCAGCTCCAGAGCGGGAGGGGCTGGCGAGCAGTACTTC
TRBJ2-3	TRBD2	NA	TRBV11-2	CASSFGGVGTDTQYF	TGTGCCAGCAGCTTCGGGGGGGTCGGCACAGATACGCAGTATTTT
TRBJ2-5	NA	once	TRBV5-4	CASSGVQAKETQYF	TGTGCCAGCAGCGGAGTACAGGCAAAAGAGACCCAGTACTTC
TRBJ2-7	NA	NA	TRBV11-2	CASSSQGGSHYEQYF	TGTGCCAGCAGCTCCCAGGGTGGATCCCACTACGAGCAGTACTTC
TRBJ2-3	TRBD2	NA	TRBV30	CAWSVGLVSRGTDTQYF	TGTGCCTGGAGTGTAGGACTAGTTTCAAGGGGCACAGATACGCAGTATTTT
TRBJ2-4	NA	NA	TRBV6-5	CASSYSGLAKNIQYF	TGTGCCAGCAGTTACTCTGGGCTAGCCAAAAACATTCAGTACTTC
TRBJ2-7	TRBD1	once	TRBV6-5	CASRDSPYEQYF	TGTGCCAGCCGGGACAGCCCCTACGAGCAGTACTTC
TRBJ1-1	TRBD1	NA	TRBV13	CASSLARDRVNTEAFF	TGTGCCAGCAGCTTAGCCAGAGACAGGGTGAACACTGAAGCTTTCTTT
TRBJ2-7	TRBD1	NA	TRBV18	CASSPVGTGGDEQYF	TGTGCCAGCTCACCAGTGGGGACAGGGGGCGACGAGCAGTACTTC
TRBJ2-1	NA	NA	TRBV18	CASSPSPGSYNEQFF	TGTGCCAGCTCACCTAGCCCAGGCTCCTACAATGAGCAGTTCTTC
TRBJ2-2	NA	once	TRBV9	CASSPETPLARYGMNTGELFF	TGTGCCAGCAGCCCCGAGACCCCCCTAGCGAGGTACGGGATGAACACCGGGGAGCTGTTTTTT
TRBJ2-7	TRBD1	once	TRBV6-6	CASSPRQGAAYEQYF	TGTGCCAGCAGTCCAAGACAGGGGGCTGCCTACGAGCAGTACTTC
TRBJ2-3	NA	NA	TRBV7-6	CASSLARGGALDTQYF	TGTGCCAGCAGCTTAGCGCGAGGGGGGGCATTAGATACGCAGTATTTT
TRBJ1-5	NA	NA	TRBV7-2	CASSLVGSNQPQHF	TGTGCCAGCAGCTTAGTAGGGAGCAATCAGCCCCAGCATTTT